This T cell receptor (beta chain) is from a study of blood T cell repertoires in COVID-19 (TCRdb year 2020). Looking at the study overall: The collaborator samples originated in the United States, Italy and Spain and spanned the acute and convalescent phases of COVID-19. The prospective study material was composed of cDNA or gDNA derived from T cells, B-cell-depleted T cells, or PBMCs. Deeply sampled blood TCRbeta repertoires from subjects exposed to, actively infected with, or recovered from COVID-19 were included in the dataset. A freely available public database, intended as a resource for researchers studying the immune response to SARS-CoV-2, is where the repertoires were released. Samples were obtained from the ongoing ImmuneRACE study (first 160 participants) and from about 1,300 subjects provided by 6 global collaborators. Nearly every sample came with metadata listing a de-identified subject ID, COVID-19 status, age in years and sex. Where HLA class I and class II types were available, the types were taken from metadata supplied by the sample provider, not from assay-based typing. On the study overall, not on this receptor specifically: Clinical and demographic metadata were provided uncurated, with the amount varying by source and participant.

In regard to this clone: It has no known antigen specificity. Base quality data are lacking; no much larger clone is found one base away.

Between the V and J ends, shortened by 0 bases and 6 bases respectively, the junction contains 6 bases. Including the terminal cysteine and phenylalanine, the CDR3 comprises 12 residues. The retained sequence is limited to the CDR3, 36 bases, with the frame set at the first base. CDR1 and CDR2, per the germline V gene, are SGHAT and FQNNGV. Collaborating institutions collected whole blood in K2EDTA tubes following their own protocols. For TCRbeta analysis, collaborators shipped samples as frozen whole blood, isolated PBMCs, or DNA extracted from either of those sample types. TCRbeta CDR3 regions were amplified from genomic DNA using the immunoSEQ Assay, a bias-controlled multiplex PCR. As for the authors' bioinformatics: Within the assay, amplification of reference gene primers was used to estimate how many nucleated cells each sample contained. To quantify the absolute abundance of each unique TCRbeta CDR3 rearrangement, sequence reads were collapsed and filtered. Productive Simpson clonality was computed per sample as the square root of Simpson's diversity index over productive rearrangements. The clones in this table, taken by TCRdb from immuneACCESS, are in-frame only. Not every clone is retained; where verified, under half of the shortfall comes from an unresolved V gene, and the cause of the rest is unknown. V and J calls and clone size follow that table, whereas D and trimming were derived from the DNA. The sample records roughly 250,000 clones, 65% to 90% of which are singletons. The ten most abundant clones make up about 2.9% of the sample.

Material for sequencing was peripheral blood. The rearrangement combines TRBV11-2 with TRBJ2-7; the D gene identity is not certain. The TCR sequence derives from a woman aged 55 to 70 with active or convalescent COVID-19. The CDR3 loop reads CASSLEGAEQYF. The sequence in DNA is TGTGCCAGCAGCTTAGAGGGCGCCGAGCAGTACTTC.